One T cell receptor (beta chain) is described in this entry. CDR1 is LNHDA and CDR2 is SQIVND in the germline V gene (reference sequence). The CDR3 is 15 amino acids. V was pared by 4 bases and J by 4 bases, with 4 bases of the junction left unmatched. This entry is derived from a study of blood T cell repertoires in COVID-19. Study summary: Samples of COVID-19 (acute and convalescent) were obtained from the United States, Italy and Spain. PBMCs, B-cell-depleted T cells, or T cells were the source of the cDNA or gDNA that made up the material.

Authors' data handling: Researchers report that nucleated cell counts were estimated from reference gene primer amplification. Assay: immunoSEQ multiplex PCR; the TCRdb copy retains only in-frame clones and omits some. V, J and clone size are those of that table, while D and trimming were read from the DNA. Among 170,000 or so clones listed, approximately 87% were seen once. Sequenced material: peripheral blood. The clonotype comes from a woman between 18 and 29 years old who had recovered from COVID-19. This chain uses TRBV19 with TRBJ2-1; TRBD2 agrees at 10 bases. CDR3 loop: CASSKGLAEYNEQFF. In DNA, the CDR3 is TGTGCCAGTAGTAAAGGACTAGCGGAATACAATGAGCAGTTCTTC.